The following is a T cell receptor beta chain sequence with its context. Its antigen remains unidentified. This sample was included in a study of CD8 T cells in ankylosing spondylitis. TCRdb processed the 5' RACE reads anew with MiXCR; each CDR3 protein has one entry. The profile shows around 770,000 distinct CDR3 sequences, around a fifth of them singletons. Germline V lookup: CDR1 DFQATT, CDR2 SNEGSKA (reference sequence). Trimming stripped 5 bases from V and 12 bases from J, with 16 bases between. This CDR3 comprises 11 residues. Findings and limits, study-wide: Ankylosing spondylitis blood seemed to carry a telltale TCR beta motif made of several highly homologous variants.

Sequencing input: blood, either unsorted or a sorted T cell fraction (not recorded which). The clonotype originates from a male donor with ankylosing spondylitis. This chain joins TRBV20-1 and TRBJ1-2; tentatively, D is TRBD1 (6 bases). The CDR3 region is CSASTGTGDTF. CDR3 nucleotide sequence: TGCAGTGCTTCAACAGGGACCGGGGACACCTTC.